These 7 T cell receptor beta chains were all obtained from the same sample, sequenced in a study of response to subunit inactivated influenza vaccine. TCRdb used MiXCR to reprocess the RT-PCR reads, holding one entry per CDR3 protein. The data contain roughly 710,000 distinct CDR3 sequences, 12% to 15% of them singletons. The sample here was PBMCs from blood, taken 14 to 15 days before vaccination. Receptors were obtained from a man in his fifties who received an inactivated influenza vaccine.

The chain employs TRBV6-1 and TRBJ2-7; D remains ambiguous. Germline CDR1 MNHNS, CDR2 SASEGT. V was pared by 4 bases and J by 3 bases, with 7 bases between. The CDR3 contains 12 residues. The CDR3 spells CASSVKDYEQYF. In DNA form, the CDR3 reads TGTGCCAGCAGTGTGAAGGACTACGAGCAGTACTTC.

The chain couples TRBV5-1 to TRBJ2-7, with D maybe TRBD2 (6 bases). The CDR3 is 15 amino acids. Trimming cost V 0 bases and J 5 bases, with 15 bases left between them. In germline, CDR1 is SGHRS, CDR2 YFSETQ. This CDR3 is CASSLEGTSRHEQYF. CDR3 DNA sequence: TGCGCCAGCAGCTTGGAAGGTACTAGCCGGCACGAGCAGTACTTC.

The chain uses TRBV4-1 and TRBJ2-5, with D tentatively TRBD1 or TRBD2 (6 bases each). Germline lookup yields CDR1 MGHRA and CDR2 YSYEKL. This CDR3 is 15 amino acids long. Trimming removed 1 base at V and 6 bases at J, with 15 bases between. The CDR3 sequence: CASSQGVPGAKTQYF. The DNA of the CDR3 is TGCGCCAGCAGCCAAGGAGTTCCGGGGGCAAAGACCCAGTACTTC.

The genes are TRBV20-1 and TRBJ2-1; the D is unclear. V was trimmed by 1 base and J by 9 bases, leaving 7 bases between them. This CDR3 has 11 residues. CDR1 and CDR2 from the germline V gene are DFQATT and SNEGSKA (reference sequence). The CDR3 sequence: CSARVGFEQFF. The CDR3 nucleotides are TGCAGTGCTAGAGTGGGGTTTGAGCAGTTCTTC.

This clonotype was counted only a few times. The CDR3 region has the DNA TGTGCCATCAGTCGGGGGGACGAGCAGTACTTC. Translating it yields CAISRGDEQYF. This chain links TRBV10-3 with TRBJ2-7; 7 nucleotides line up with TRBD2. Germline CDR1 reads ENHRY; CDR2 reads SYGVKD. J gave up 5 bases and V 5 bases, and 0 bases lay outside the gene matches. This CDR3 comprises 11 residues.

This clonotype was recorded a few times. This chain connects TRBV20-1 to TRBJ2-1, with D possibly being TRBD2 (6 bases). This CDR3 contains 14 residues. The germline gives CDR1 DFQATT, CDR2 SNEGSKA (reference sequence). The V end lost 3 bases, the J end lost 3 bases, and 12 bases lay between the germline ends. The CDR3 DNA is TGCAGTGCTAGCGGGAGCGGAAGCTACAATGAGCAGTTCTTC. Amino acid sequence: CSASGSGSYNEQFF.

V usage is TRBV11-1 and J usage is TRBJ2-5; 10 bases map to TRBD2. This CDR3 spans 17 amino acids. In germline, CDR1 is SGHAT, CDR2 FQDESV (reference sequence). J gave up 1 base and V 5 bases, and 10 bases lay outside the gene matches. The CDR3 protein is CASSEEAGGASQETQYF. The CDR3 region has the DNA TGTGCCAGCAGCGAAGAAGCGGGAGGGGCCTCCCAAGAGACCCAGTACTTC.